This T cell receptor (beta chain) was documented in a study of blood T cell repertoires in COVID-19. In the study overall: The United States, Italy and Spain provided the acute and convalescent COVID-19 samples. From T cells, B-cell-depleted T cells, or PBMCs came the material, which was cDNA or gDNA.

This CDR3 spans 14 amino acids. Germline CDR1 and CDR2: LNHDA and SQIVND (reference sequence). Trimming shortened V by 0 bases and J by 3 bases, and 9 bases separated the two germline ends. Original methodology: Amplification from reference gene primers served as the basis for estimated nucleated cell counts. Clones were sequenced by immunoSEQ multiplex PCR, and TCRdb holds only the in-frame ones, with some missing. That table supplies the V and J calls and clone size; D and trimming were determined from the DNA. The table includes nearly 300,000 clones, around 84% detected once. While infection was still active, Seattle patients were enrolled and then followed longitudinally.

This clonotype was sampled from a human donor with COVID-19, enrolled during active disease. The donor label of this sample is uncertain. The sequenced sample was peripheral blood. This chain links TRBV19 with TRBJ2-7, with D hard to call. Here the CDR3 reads CASSIDLRDYEQYF. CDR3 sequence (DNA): TGTGCCAGTAGTATAGATCTCCGCGACTACGAGCAGTACTTC.